The sample holds a few counts of the clone carrying this T cell receptor (beta chain). CDR1 and CDR2 from the germline V gene are SGHRS and YFSETQ. This CDR3 contains 15 residues. The V segment lost 0 bases and the J segment 5 bases; nucleotides outside the gene matches: 7. This sample is part of a study of T cells in Graves' hyperthyroidism and ophthalmopathy. Amplified regions were TCR beta CDR3 sequences from RNA transcripts. Using the HTBI primer set, a first-round RT-PCR was run on the TCR CDR3. TCRdb re-called the multiplex PCR reads through MiXCR, storing one row per CDR3 protein. Counted here are 150,000 to 200,000 distinct CDR3 sequences, around 8.9% occurring once; the ten biggest clones make up approximately 20%.

The source material was blood. This clonotype originated in a young woman with Graves' hyperthyroidism that later progressed to Graves' ophthalmopathy. The rearrangement uses TRBV5-1 and TRBJ2-5; 7 bases are a match to TRBD1. The CDR3 sequence is CASSLDPGGPETQYF. CDR3 nucleotides: TGCGCCAGCAGCTTGGATCCAGGGGGTCCCGAGACCCAGTACTTC. The full variable domain, rest sourced from reference TRBV5-1 and TRBJ2-5, is KAGVTQTPRYLIKTRGQQVTLSCSPISGHRSVSWYQQTPGQGLQFLFEYFSETQRNKGNFPGRFSGRQFSNSRSEMNVSTLELGDSALYLCASSLDPGGPETQYFGPGTRLLVL.